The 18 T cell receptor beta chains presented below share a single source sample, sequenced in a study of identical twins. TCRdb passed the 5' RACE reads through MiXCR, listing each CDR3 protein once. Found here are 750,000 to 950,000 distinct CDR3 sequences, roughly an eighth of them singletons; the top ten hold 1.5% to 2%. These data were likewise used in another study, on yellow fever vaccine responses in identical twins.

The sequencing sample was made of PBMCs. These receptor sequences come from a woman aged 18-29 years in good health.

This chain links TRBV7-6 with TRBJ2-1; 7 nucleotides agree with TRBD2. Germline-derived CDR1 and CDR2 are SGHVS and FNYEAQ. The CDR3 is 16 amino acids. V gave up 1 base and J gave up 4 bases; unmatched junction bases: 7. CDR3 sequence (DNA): TGTGCCAGCAGCTTAGTATCTAGCGGAGTATACAATGAGCAGTTCTTC. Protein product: CASSLVSSGVYNEQFF.

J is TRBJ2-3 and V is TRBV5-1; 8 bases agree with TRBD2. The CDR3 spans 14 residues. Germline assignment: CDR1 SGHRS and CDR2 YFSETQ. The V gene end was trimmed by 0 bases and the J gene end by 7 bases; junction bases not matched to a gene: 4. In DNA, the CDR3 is TGCGCCAGCAGCTTGGAGGGCGGGAGGAATACGCAGTATTTT. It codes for CASSLEGGRNTQYF.

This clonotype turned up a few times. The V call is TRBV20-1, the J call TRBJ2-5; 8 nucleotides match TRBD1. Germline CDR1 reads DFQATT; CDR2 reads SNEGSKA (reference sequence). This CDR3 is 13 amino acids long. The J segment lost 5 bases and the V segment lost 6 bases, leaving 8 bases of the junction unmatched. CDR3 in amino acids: CSAVWTGTETQYF. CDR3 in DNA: TGCAGTGCGGTTTGGACAGGGACGGAGACCCAGTACTTC.

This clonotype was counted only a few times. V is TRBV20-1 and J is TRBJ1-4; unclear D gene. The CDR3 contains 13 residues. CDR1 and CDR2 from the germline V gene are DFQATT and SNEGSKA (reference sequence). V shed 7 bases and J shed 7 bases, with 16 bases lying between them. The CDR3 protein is CSGRRISSEKLFF. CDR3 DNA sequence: TGCAGTGGACGGAGGATCTCTAGTGAAAAACTGTTTTTT.

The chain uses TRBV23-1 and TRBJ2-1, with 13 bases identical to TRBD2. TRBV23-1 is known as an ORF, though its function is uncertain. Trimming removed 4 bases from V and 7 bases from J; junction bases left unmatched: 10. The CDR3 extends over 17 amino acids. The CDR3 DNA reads TGCGCCAGCAGTCCGCACCAGGGACTAGCGGGAAAAAATGAGCAGTTCTTC. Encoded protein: CASSPHQGLAGKNEQFF.

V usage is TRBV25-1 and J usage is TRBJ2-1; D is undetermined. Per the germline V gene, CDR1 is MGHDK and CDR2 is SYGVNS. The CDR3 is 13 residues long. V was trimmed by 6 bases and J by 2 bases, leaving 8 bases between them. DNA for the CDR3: TGTGCCAGCAGAGGGCGGACCTACAATGAGCAGTTCTTC. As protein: CASRGRTYNEQFF.

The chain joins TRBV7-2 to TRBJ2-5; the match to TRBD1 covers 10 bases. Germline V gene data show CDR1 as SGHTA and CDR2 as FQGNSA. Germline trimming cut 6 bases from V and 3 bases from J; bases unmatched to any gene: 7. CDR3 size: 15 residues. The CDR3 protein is CASRTAGTGEETQYF. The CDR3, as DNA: TGTGCCAGCAGAACTGCCGGGACAGGGGAAGAGACCCAGTACTTC.

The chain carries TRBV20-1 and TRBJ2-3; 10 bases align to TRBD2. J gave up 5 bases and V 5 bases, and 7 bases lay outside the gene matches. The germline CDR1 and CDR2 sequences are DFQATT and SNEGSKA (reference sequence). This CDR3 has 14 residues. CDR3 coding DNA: TGCAGTGCTCCCCCGAGCGGGAGGGTAGATACGCAGTATTTT. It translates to CSAPPSGRVDTQYF.

This CDR3 is CASSVRTSLDTQYF. CDR3 nucleotides: TGTGCCAGCAGCGTTAGGACTAGCCTGGATACGCAGTATTTT. This chain joins TRBV9 and TRBJ2-3, with TRBD2 identical over 8 bases. Germline V gene lookup returns CDR1 SGDLS and CDR2 YYNGEE. J lost 6 bases, V lost 2 bases, and 5 bases had no gene match. The CDR3 has 14 residues.

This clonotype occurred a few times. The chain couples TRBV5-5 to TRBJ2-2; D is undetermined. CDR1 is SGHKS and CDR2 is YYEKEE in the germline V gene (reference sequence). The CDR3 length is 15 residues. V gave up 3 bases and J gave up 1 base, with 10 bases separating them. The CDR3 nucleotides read TGTGCCAGCAGCTCAGGACCTAAGAACACCGGGGAGCTGTTTTTT. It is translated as CASSSGPKNTGELFF.

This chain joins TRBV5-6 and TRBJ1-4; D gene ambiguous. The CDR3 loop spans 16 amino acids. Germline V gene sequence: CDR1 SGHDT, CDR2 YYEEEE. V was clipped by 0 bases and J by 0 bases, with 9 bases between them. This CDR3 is CASSLDPGATNEKLFF. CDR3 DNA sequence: TGTGCCAGCAGCTTGGATCCAGGAGCAACTAATGAAAAACTGTTTTTT.

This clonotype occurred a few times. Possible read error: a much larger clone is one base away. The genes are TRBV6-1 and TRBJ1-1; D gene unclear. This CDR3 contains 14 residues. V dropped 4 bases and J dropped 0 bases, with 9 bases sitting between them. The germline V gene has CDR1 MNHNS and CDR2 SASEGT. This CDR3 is CASSVGVMNTEAFF. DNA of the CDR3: TGTGCCAGCAGTGTCGGGGTTATGAACACTGAAGCTTTCTTT.

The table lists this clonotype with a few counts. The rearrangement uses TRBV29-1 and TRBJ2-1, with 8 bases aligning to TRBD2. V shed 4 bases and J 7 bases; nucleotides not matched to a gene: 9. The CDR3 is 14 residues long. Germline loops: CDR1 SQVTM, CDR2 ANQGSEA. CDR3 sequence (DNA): TGCAGCGTTGGGTCTGGACTAGCTAAGAATGAGCAGTTCTTC. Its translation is CSVGSGLAKNEQFF.

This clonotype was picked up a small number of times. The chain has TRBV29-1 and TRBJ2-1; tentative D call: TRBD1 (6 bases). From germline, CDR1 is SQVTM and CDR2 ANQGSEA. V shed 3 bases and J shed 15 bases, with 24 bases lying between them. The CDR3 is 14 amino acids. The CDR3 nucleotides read TGCAGCGTTGAGACCCATACAGGGATCAATGGTCTGTTCTTC. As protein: CSVETHTGINGLFF.

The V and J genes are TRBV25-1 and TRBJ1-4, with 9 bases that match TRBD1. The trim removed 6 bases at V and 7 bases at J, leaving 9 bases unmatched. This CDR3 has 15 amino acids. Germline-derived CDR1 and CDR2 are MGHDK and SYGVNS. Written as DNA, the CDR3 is TGTGCCAGCAGCTATCCCGGGACAGGGAGTGAAAAACTGTTTTTT. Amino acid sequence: CASSYPGTGSEKLFF.

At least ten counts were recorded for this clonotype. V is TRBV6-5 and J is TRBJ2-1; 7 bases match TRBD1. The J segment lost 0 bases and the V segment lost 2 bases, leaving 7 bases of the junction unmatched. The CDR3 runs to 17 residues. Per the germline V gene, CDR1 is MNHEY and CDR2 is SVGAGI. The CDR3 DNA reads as TGTGCCAGCAGTTACCTCTCAGGGGGAAACTCCTACAATGAGCAGTTCTTC. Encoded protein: CASSYLSGGNSYNEQFF.

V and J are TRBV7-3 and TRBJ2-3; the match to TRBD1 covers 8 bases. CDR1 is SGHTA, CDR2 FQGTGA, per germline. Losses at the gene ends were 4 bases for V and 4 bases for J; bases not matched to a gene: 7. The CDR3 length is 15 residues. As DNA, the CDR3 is TGTGCCAGCAGCTCCACCCTGGACAGGGCAGATACGCAGTATTTT. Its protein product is CASSSTLDRADTQYF.

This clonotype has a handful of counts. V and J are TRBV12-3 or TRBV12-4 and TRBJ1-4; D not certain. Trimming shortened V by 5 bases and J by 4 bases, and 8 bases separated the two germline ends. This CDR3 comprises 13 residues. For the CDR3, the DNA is TGTGCCAGCAGTGACGGGGATAATGAAAAACTGTTTTTT. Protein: CASSDGDNEKLFF.